This entry features one T cell receptor beta chain sequence. The antigen is unknown. One junction end disagrees with the germline gene, perhaps due to a read error. Germline loops: CDR1 SGHRS, CDR2 YFSETQ. The CDR3 covers 16 residues. The second PCR ran about 6 to 11 cycles with a sample-barcoded 5' primer and J-beta primers. TCRdb recomputed calls from the 5' RACE reads with MiXCR, one row per CDR3 protein. Of about 780,000 distinct CDR3 sequences in the sample, around 50% were seen once. This sample was taken from a study of blood T cells in healthy people across ages. Study-level findings and limits: Observed TCR beta diversity showed a strong correlation with the percentage of naive T cells as measured by flow cytometry.

The authors drew around 9.3 milliliters of peripheral blood from each donor. The sample was blood. The sequence was obtained from a man aged 80 or over in good health. This chain connects TRBV5-1 to TRBJ2-3, with 8 bases that match TRBD2. The CDR3 is CASSSSGSVYEDTQYF. DNA of the CDR3: TGCGCCAGTAGCTCGAGCGGGAGCGTGTATGAAGATACGCAGTATTTT. Filled out from reference TRBV5-1 and TRBJ2-3, the complete variable domain reads KAGVTQTPRYLIKTRGQQVTLSCSPISGHRSVSWYQQTPGQGLQFLFEYFSETQRNKGNFPGRFSGRQFSNSRSEMNVSTLELGDSALYLCASSSSGSVYEDTQYFGPGTRLTVL.